A single sample is the source of the 11 T cell receptor beta chains below, sequenced in a study of T cell responses to AZD1222 COVID-19 vaccine. Repertoires were generated with immunoSEQ multiplex PCR, while TCRdb's copy carries only in-frame clones and drops some. The sample carries roughly 120,000 clones, around 88% recorded once. Source: peripheral blood, taken on day 0 of AZD1222 vaccination. The receptors derive from an adult in good health.

This CDR3 is CASSLDRRGISPLHF. The CDR3 DNA is TGTGCCAGCAGCTTAGATAGGCGAGGGATTTCACCCCTCCACTTT. The rearrangement links TRBV11-2 to TRBJ1-6, with no clear D. CDR1 and CDR2 (germline): SGHAT, FQNNGV. The CDR3 has 15 residues. V was pared by 0 bases and J by 9 bases, with 12 bases between.

This sequence joins TRBV5-1 and TRBJ1-5, with D hard to call. The V gene's germline CDR1 is SGHRS and CDR2 YFSETQ. This CDR3 has 13 residues. The V end lost 5 bases, the J end lost 5 bases, and 11 bases lay between the germline ends. CDR3 bases: TGCGCCAGCAGTGAAGGCCCGGATCAGCCCCAGCATTTT. Translation gives CASSEGPDQPQHF.

This clone was recorded only once. The same CDR3 is also encoded by other DNA sequences in this sample. V and J are TRBV10-3 and TRBJ2-3; the D is unclear. Germline CDR1 and CDR2: ENHRY and SYGVKD. V lost 0 bases and J 0 bases, leaving 1 base between the germline ends. There are 13 residues in the CDR3. CDR3 DNA: TGTGCCATCAGTGAGTCGAGCACAGATACGCAGTATTTT. This sequence encodes CAISESSTDTQYF.

This rearrangement joins TRBV12-3 or TRBV12-4 to TRBJ1-1; perhaps TRBD1 as D (5 bases). V shed 4 bases and J shed 6 bases, with 12 bases lying between them. CDR3 length: 13 residues. CDR3 DNA sequence: TGTGCCAGCAGTTCCCGCCAGGGATCTGAAGCTTTCTTT. Translation gives CASSSRQGSEAFF.

The V gene is TRBV7-9, the J gene TRBJ1-4; 9 nucleotides align to TRBD1. Germline-derived CDR1 and CDR2 are SEHNR and FQNEAQ (reference sequence). The CDR3 consists of 16 residues. Losses at the gene ends were 2 bases for V and 3 bases for J; bases not matched to a gene: 4. CDR3 sequence: CASSLHRDRANEKLFF. CDR3 bases: TGTGCCAGCAGCTTACACCGGGACAGGGCTAATGAAAAACTGTTTTTT.

The table lists this clone with a few counts. The genes are TRBV7-9 and TRBJ2-1; D perhaps matches TRBD1 (7 bases). CDR3 length: 15 amino acids. Germline V gives CDR1 SEHNR, CDR2 FQNEAQ (reference sequence). Trimming took off 5 bases at V and 7 bases at J, with 18 bases between the two ends. The CDR3: CASSPQGRGANEQFF. The CDR3 region has the DNA TGTGCCAGCAGCCCCCAGGGCAGGGGGGCTAATGAGCAGTTCTTC.

CDR3 DNA: TGTGCCAGCAGTCCGGGACAGACGAACACTGAAGCTTTCTTT. Translation: CASSPGQTNTEAFF. V is TRBV28 and J is TRBJ1-1; 7 bases agree with TRBD1. The CDR3 spans 14 residues. V gave up 5 bases and J gave up 1 base; unmatched junction bases: 4. Per germline, CDR1 MDHEN and CDR2 SYDVKM. The entire variable domain, with the rest obtained from reference TRBV28 and TRBJ1-1, is as follows: DVKVTQSSRYLVKRTGEKVFLECVQDMDHENMFWYRQDPGLGLRLIYFSYDVKMKEKGDIPEGYSVSREKKERFSLILESASTNQTSMYLCASSPGQTNTEAFFGQGTRLTVV.

The chain carries TRBV11-2 and TRBJ2-2; D is ambiguous. This CDR3 has 13 residues. The germline V and J ends were trimmed by 5 bases and 4 bases, with 8 bases remaining between them. From germline, CDR1 is SGHAT and CDR2 FQNNGV. The CDR3 is CASSPGITGELFF. Here the CDR3 DNA reads TGTGCCAGCAGCCCCGGAATCACCGGGGAGCTGTTTTTT. The full variable domain, with the rest looked up from reference TRBV11-2 and TRBJ2-2, is EAGVAQSPRYKIIEKRQSVAFWCNPISGHATLYWYQQILGQGPKLLIQFQNNGVVDDSQLPKDRFSAERLKGVDSTLKIQPAKLEDSAVYLCASSPGITGELFFGEGSRLTVL.

The count of this clone is one. This chain joins TRBV28 and TRBJ1-2; possibly TRBD1 for D (5 bases). V gave up 7 bases and J gave up 1 base, with 13 bases separating them. Germline lookup yields CDR1 MDHEN and CDR2 SYDVKM. This CDR3 is built from 14 residues. The DNA of the CDR3 is TGTGCCAGCATAGGGGACGGAGGTAACTATGGCTACACCTTC. Encoded protein: CASIGDGGNYGYTF.

The gene calls are TRBV7-3 and TRBJ1-1; TRBD1 is a possible D gene (6 bases). Trimming cost V 1 base and J 2 bases, with 11 bases left between them. CDR1 is SGHTA, CDR2 FQGTGA, per germline. The CDR3 length is 15 residues. The CDR3 DNA reads TGTGCCAGCAGCTTAAACCCGGGGGCCAACACTGAAGCTTTCTTT. The encoded protein is CASSLNPGANTEAFF.

The chain recombines TRBV5-6 with TRBJ1-5, with 9 bases lining up with TRBD1. The ends lost 2 bases at V and 4 bases at J; junction bases unmatched: 4. CDR1 is SGHDT and CDR2 is YYEEEE in the germline V gene. CDR3 length equals 15 residues. CDR3 in amino acids: CASSFRDRENQPQHF. The DNA of the CDR3 is TGTGCCAGCAGCTTCCGGGACAGGGAAAATCAGCCCCAGCATTTT. The full variable domain, rest sourced from reference TRBV5-6 and TRBJ1-5, is DAGVTQSPTHLIKTRGQQVTLRCSPKSGHDTVSWYQQALGQGPQFIFQYYEEEERQRGNFPDRFSGHQFPNYSSELNVNALLLGDSALYLCASSFRDRENQPQHFGDGTRLSIL.